Following are 29 T cell receptor beta chains from one sample sequenced in a study of cytomegalovirus exposure and HLA in healthy donors. The PCR was carried out with 60 Vbeta primers and 13 Jbeta primers. This table comes from immunoSEQ multiplex PCR, and its TCRdb copy is limited to in-frame clones, with some not included. The sample consists of about 160,000 clones, around four fifths of them appearing once. The sample consisted of PBMCs. The receptor set was obtained from a woman between 50 and 59 years old in good health and CMV-seronegative.

The chain uses TRBV19 and TRBJ2-5; 9 nucleotides align to TRBD2. V was pared by 5 bases and J by 5 bases, with 15 bases of the junction left unmatched. Germline CDR1 LNHDA, CDR2 SQIVND (reference sequence). The CDR3 contains 17 residues. In DNA, the CDR3 is TGTGCCAGTAGTGATCGGGCTAGCGGGGTCGTTAGGGAGACCCAGTACTTC. Translating it yields CASSDRASGVVRETQYF.

The V gene is TRBV6-1, the J gene TRBJ2-5, with 10 bases aligning to TRBD2. The CDR3 length is 15 residues. The V segment lost 5 bases and the J segment 4 bases; nucleotides outside the gene matches: 7. The germline gives CDR1 MNHNS, CDR2 SASEGT. The CDR3 loop is CASSTLAGGGETQYF. The CDR3 bases are TGTGCCAGCAGTACCTTAGCGGGGGGCGGAGAGACCCAGTACTTC.

The rearrangement links TRBV30 to TRBJ1-6, with D possibly matching TRBD1 (5 bases). Germline lookup yields CDR1 GTSNPN and CDR2 SVGIG (reference sequence). This CDR3 has 13 amino acids. The ends were cut back, 4 bases at V and 10 bases at J, with 14 bases in the middle. In DNA, the CDR3 is TGTGCCTGGAATGGGGCGGGAGAATCACCCCTCCACTTT. Amino acids: CAWNGAGESPLHF.

The CDR3 DNA follows: TGTGCCAGCAGTTACTCGAGCGGGAGGGAAAACATTCAGTACTTC. This translates into CASSYSSGRENIQYF. V gene TRBV6-6 combines with J gene TRBJ2-4; 10 nucleotides match TRBD2. V lost 0 bases to trimming and J lost 5 bases; unmatched junction nucleotides: 1. This CDR3 has 15 residues. Germline CDR1 and CDR2: MNHNY and SVGAGI (reference sequence).

J is TRBJ2-2 and V is TRBV27; unclear D gene. This CDR3 is 15 amino acids long. Per the germline V gene, CDR1 is MNHEY and CDR2 is SMNVEV (reference sequence). V gave up 2 bases and J gave up 4 bases, with 11 bases separating them. CDR3 bases: TGTGCCAGCAGTTTAAGGCTAGTTCGCACCGGGGAGCTGTTTTTT. The encoded protein is CASSLRLVRTGELFF.

The chain couples TRBV6-6 to TRBJ1-4, with 9 bases identical to TRBD1. The CDR3 is made up of 16 amino acids. Germline CDR1 MNHNY, CDR2 SVGAGI (reference sequence). The junction had 3 bases not matched to a gene; V was cut back by 4 bases and J by 0 bases. The CDR3 spells CASSLRQGATNEKLFF. CDR3 DNA sequence: TGTGCCAGCAGTTTACGACAGGGGGCAACTAATGAAAAACTGTTTTTT.

The V call is TRBV9, the J call TRBJ2-6, with D possibly TRBD1 on 5 matching bases. V was clipped by 2 bases and J by 4 bases, with 13 bases between them. CDR3 length: 16 amino acids. The germline V gene has CDR1 SGDLS and CDR2 YYNGEE. As DNA, the CDR3 is TGTGCCAGCAGCGTGAGTAGGGGTACGGGGGCCAACGTCCTGACTTTC. As protein: CASSVSRGTGANVLTF.

This chain connects TRBV6-1 to TRBJ2-7; D might be TRBD1 (6 bases). The CDR3 covers 14 residues. V lost 6 bases to trimming and J lost 2 bases, with 14 bases between them. CDR1 is MNHNS and CDR2 is SASEGT in the germline V gene. CDR3 loop: CASRATGGAYEQYF. The CDR3 region has the DNA TGTGCCAGCAGAGCGACAGGAGGTGCCTACGAGCAGTACTTC.

This chain connects TRBV7-9 to TRBJ2-7; D might be TRBD1 (5 bases). The V gene's germline CDR1 is SEHNR and CDR2 FQNEAQ (reference sequence). Between the trimmed V and J ends, which lost 3 bases and 1 base, there was a span of 7 bases. This CDR3 spans 13 amino acids. The CDR3, as DNA: TGTGCCAGCAGCTTCGACAGTTCCTACGAGCAGTACTTC. This translates into CASSFDSSYEQYF.

The chain has TRBV2 and TRBJ1-2, with a tentative D call TRBD1 (5 bases). Trimming stripped 3 bases from V and 6 bases from J, with 8 bases between. This CDR3 has 12 amino acids. Germline V gene sequence: CDR1 SNHLY, CDR2 FYNNEI. CDR3 coding DNA: TGTGCCAGCAGTGAGACAGACCATGGCTACACCTTC. Encoded protein: CASSETDHGYTF.

The J gene is TRBJ1-1, the V gene TRBV11-2; D not resolved. This CDR3 region has 14 residues. Germline CDR1 SGHAT, CDR2 FQNNGV. With 5 bases removed from V and 5 bases from J, the gap between germline ends came to 15 bases. CDR3 sequence reads: CASSIDTEGTEAFF. CDR3 coding DNA: TGTGCCAGCAGCATCGACACGGAAGGAACTGAAGCTTTCTTT. Looking up the rest from reference TRBV11-2 and TRBJ1-1 gives the full variable domain: EAGVAQSPRYKIIEKRQSVAFWCNPISGHATLYWYQQILGQGPKLLIQFQNNGVVDDSQLPKDRFSAERLKGVDSTLKIQPAKLEDSAVYLCASSIDTEGTEAFFGQGTRLTVV.

The V gene is TRBV10-3, the J gene TRBJ2-7; the match to TRBD2 covers 12 bases. J gave up 6 bases and V 5 bases, and 8 bases lay outside the gene matches. In germline, CDR1 is ENHRY, CDR2 SYGVKD. The CDR3 totals 15 residues. CDR3 DNA: TGTGCCATCAGTCCCCAGACTAGCGGGAGTAGCGAGCAGTACTTC. Amino acids: CAISPQTSGSSEQYF.

This chain connects TRBV5-5 to TRBJ1-5, with no clear D. This CDR3 comprises 13 residues. Germline CDR1 is SGHKS and CDR2 is YYEKEE (reference sequence). V lost 5 bases and J lost 7, with 13 bases in between. The CDR3 spells CASRTYAGQPQHF. The CDR3 bases are TGTGCCAGCAGGACTTATGCTGGACAGCCCCAGCATTTT.

The table lists this clone with a few counts. Other nucleotide sequences from this sample produce the same CDR3. J is TRBJ1-4 and V is TRBV9; 7 positions match TRBD1. The V and J ends lost 4 bases and 4 bases, in that order; junction bases with no gene match: 7. Germline CDR1 SGDLS, CDR2 YYNGEE. The CDR3 has 15 residues. As DNA, the CDR3 is TGTGCCAGCAGCCCTCGACAGGGACTTAATGAAAAACTGTTTTTT. Amino acid sequence: CASSPRQGLNEKLFF.

The CDR3 nucleotides read TGTGCCAGCAGTTTACGCGGGTCTGGAAACACCATATATTTT. It translates to CASSLRGSGNTIYF. J is TRBJ1-3 and V is TRBV28; D ambiguous. The V end was cut by 2 bases, the J end by 1 base, with 6 bases between. CDR3 length: 14 residues. Germline-derived CDR1 and CDR2 are MDHEN and SYDVKM.

This clone has only a few counts. The genes are TRBV6-5 and TRBJ2-1, with TRBD2 identical over 8 bases. Germline lookup yields CDR1 MNHEY and CDR2 SVGAGI. The V gene end was trimmed by 4 bases and the J gene end by 9 bases; junction bases not matched to a gene: 5. This CDR3 is built from 13 residues. The CDR3 loop reads CASSFGLASEQFF. The CDR3 region has the DNA TGTGCCAGCAGTTTCGGACTAGCCAGTGAGCAGTTCTTC.

CDR3 sequence (DNA): TGTGCCAGCAGCCGGGGACAGAAATTTAATGAAGCTTTCTTT. It yields the protein CASSRGQKFNEAFF. The chain joins TRBV6-5 to TRBJ1-1, with 7 bases matching TRBD1. Looked up from germline, CDR1 is MNHEY and CDR2 is SVGAGI. CDR3 length: 14 amino acids. V shed 6 bases, J shed 7 bases, and the junction held 11 bases outside the gene matches.

Worth noting for this clone: A junction end diverges from the germline sequence, so it may reflect a read error. The genes are TRBV7-2 and TRBJ2-7; perhaps TRBD2 as D (5 bases). This CDR3 contains 12 residues. The germline gives CDR1 SGHTA, CDR2 FQGNSA. CDR3 coding DNA: TGTGCCAGCAGCTTAGTGGGCGGGCTTCCCGACTTC. This codes for CASSLVGGLPDF.

The chain combines TRBV19 with TRBJ2-5; a possible D gene is TRBD1 (6 bases). V was clipped by 0 bases and J by 0 bases, with 8 bases between them. The CDR3 sequence is 15 residues long. Germline CDR1 reads LNHDA; CDR2 reads SQIVND (reference sequence). CDR3 residues: CASSIDDRYQETQYF. As DNA, the CDR3 is TGTGCCAGTAGTATAGATGACAGGTACCAAGAGACCCAGTACTTC.

V is TRBV6-1 and J is TRBJ1-1, with D unclear. Trimming left V 4 bases short and J 0 bases short, with 6 bases between. Germline V gene lookup returns CDR1 MNHNS and CDR2 SASEGT. The CDR3 spans 13 residues. This chain's CDR3 is CASSGEMNTEAFF. The CDR3 coding sequence is TGTGCCAGCAGTGGGGAGATGAACACTGAAGCTTTCTTT.

The chain has TRBV7-8 and TRBJ2-7, with 9 bases lining up with TRBD2. The germline V gene has CDR1 SGHVS and CDR2 FQNEAQ. The CDR3 is 17 amino acids. Trimming at V came to 5 bases and at J to 3 bases, leaving 14 bases not matched to a gene. CDR3 sequence (DNA): TGTGCCAGCAGCCTACCCTATTCGGTACTAGCGGGCTACGAGCAGTACTTC. Translated, it gives CASSLPYSVLAGYEQYF. Filled out from reference TRBV7-8 and TRBJ2-7, the complete variable domain reads GAGVSQSPRYKVAKRGQDVALRCDPISGHVSLFWYQQALGQGPEFLTYFQNEAQLDKSGLPSDRFFAERPEGSVSTLKIQRTQQEDSAVYLCASSLPYSVLAGYEQYFGPGTRLTVT.

V is TRBV7-9 and J is TRBJ2-4; a possible D gene is TRBD2 (5 bases). The CDR3 spans 15 residues. Germline V gives CDR1 SEHNR, CDR2 FQNEAQ (reference sequence). V lost 6 bases and J lost 0, with 12 bases in between. The CDR3 DNA is TGTGCCAGCAGAACTCGGGAACTAGCCAAAAACATTCAGTACTTC. As protein: CASRTRELAKNIQYF. Together with reference TRBV7-9 and TRBJ2-4, the CDR3 gives the full variable domain: DTGVSQNPRHKITKRGQNVTFRCDPISEHNRLYWYRQTLGQGPEFLTYFQNEAQLEKSRLLSDRFSAERPKGSFSTLEIQRTEQGDSAMYLCASRTRELAKNIQYFGAGTRLSVL.

CDR3 sequence: CASSSQGGLSYEQYF. In DNA form, the CDR3 reads TGTGCCAGCAGTTCCCAGGGGGGCCTTTCCTACGAGCAGTACTTC. The chain joins TRBV28 to TRBJ2-7, with D possibly TRBD1 on 7 matching bases. V dropped 4 bases and J dropped 1 base, with 14 bases sitting between them. The V gene's germline CDR1 is MDHEN and CDR2 SYDVKM. The CDR3 sequence is 15 residues long.

This chain connects TRBV27 to TRBJ2-7, with unresolved D. Trimming left V 4 bases short and J 2 bases short, with 12 bases between. The CDR3 contains 14 residues. Looked up from germline, CDR1 is MNHEY and CDR2 is SMNVEV (reference sequence). CDR3 sequence (DNA): TGTGCCAGCAGTTCGAACAGCCTACCCTACGAGCAGTACTTC. Residues: CASSSNSLPYEQYF.

V usage is TRBV6-5 and J usage is TRBJ2-3, with 8 nucleotides matching TRBD2. Germline CDR1 MNHEY, CDR2 SVGAGI. Germline trimming cut 5 bases from V and 4 bases from J; bases unmatched to any gene: 8. The CDR3 sequence is 15 residues long. CDR3 amino acids: CASSNLGLAADTQYF. The CDR3 nucleotides are TGTGCCAGCAGTAACCTAGGACTAGCAGCAGATACGCAGTATTTT.

This chain links TRBV5-4 with TRBJ1-5; 9 bases align to TRBD1. Trimming removed 4 bases from V and 3 bases from J; junction bases left unmatched: 5. The CDR3 length is 15 residues. CDR1 SGHNT and CDR2 YYREEE come from the germline V gene (reference sequence). The DNA for the CDR3 is TGTGCCAGCAGCGCGGGACAGGGCTTCAATCAGCCCCAGCATTTT. Protein product: CASSAGQGFNQPQHF.

The V gene is TRBV28, the J gene TRBJ1-6; D is unclear. V was trimmed by 2 bases and J by 8 bases, leaving 4 bases between them. The germline gives CDR1 MDHEN, CDR2 SYDVKM. This CDR3 region has 12 residues. The CDR3 reads CASSLVDSPLHF. In DNA, the CDR3 is TGTGCCAGCAGTTTAGTAGATTCACCCCTCCACTTT.

V is TRBV7-2 and J is TRBJ2-7, with D perhaps matching TRBD2 (7 bases). The CDR3 is 15 amino acids. V lost 3 bases, J lost 2 bases, and 14 bases lay in between. Germline lookup yields CDR1 SGHTA and CDR2 FQGNSA. As DNA, the CDR3 is TGTGCCAGCAGCTTGGGGGCGGGAGCGACCTACGAGCAGTACTTC. Translated: CASSLGAGATYEQYF.

The chain carries TRBV7-2 and TRBJ2-7; a weak D match, TRBD2 (6 bases). Germline V lookup: CDR1 SGHTA, CDR2 FQGNSA. This CDR3 has 14 amino acids. Trimming shortened V by 2 bases and J by 2 bases, and 10 bases separated the two germline ends. CDR3 nucleotides: TGTGCCAGCAGCTTAAGAGCGGGCACCTACGAGCAGTACTTC. It encodes CASSLRAGTYEQYF.